Below, 28 T cell receptor beta chains from the same sample are listed, as sequenced in a study of shared clonotypes between healthy human individuals (TCRdb year 2020). Libraries came from the immunoSEQ multiplex PCR assay. This is the immuneACCESS table as TCRdb keeps it, with only in-frame sequences that have V and J called. A part of the clones is gone; compared with another copy, unresolved V genes explain less than half, and the rest is unexplained. This sample has over a million clones in its table, and under 80% of those were observed once. The top ten clones comprise roughly 1.5% of the sample. The source material was memory CD4+ T cells sorted from blood. The meaning of the sample's cell subset or site label: CD45RA-negative fraction. The receptors here all came from a man aged 18 to 30 in good health.

This chain joins TRBV19 and TRBJ2-2; 9 bases are shared with TRBD1. The CDR3 contains 13 residues. The germline CDR1 and CDR2 sequences are LNHDA and SQIVND (reference sequence). V was clipped by 6 bases and J by 7 bases; unmatched bases: 3. The CDR3 DNA sequence: TGTGCCAGTAGAAGGACAGGGGTCGGGGAGCTGTTTTTT. Protein sequence: CASRRTGVGELFF.

The chain combines TRBV7-9 with TRBJ1-2, with D perhaps TRBD1 (6 bases). The CDR3 is 14 residues long. CDR1 and CDR2 (germline): SEHNR, FQNEAQ (reference sequence). V lost 1 base and J lost 5, with 11 bases in between. CDR3 bases: TGTGCCAGCAGCTTAGAAACAGGGCGGTATGGCTACACCTTC. Translated, it gives CASSLETGRYGYTF.

V usage is TRBV5-5 and J usage is TRBJ2-5; a weak D match, TRBD1 (6 bases). CDR1 SGHKS and CDR2 YYEKEE come from the germline V gene (reference sequence). V shed 1 base and J shed 5 bases, with 12 bases lying between them. There are 14 residues in the CDR3. The CDR3 reads CASSLLQGRETQYF. The CDR3 DNA is TGTGCCAGCAGCTTGCTACAGGGCAGGGAGACCCAGTACTTC.

The CDR3 nucleotides are TGTGCCAGCAAGACGGCGAACACCGGGGAGCTGTTTTTT. This sequence encodes CASKTANTGELFF. The chain has TRBV28 and TRBJ2-2; D uncertain. This CDR3 is built from 13 residues. Trimming took off 7 bases at V and 0 bases at J, with 6 bases between the two ends. Germline lookup yields CDR1 MDHEN and CDR2 SYDVKM.

This clone was counted only a few times. The rearrangement uses TRBV6-6 and TRBJ1-6, with D tentatively TRBD1 (5 bases). V was shortened by 4 bases and J by 4 bases, with 11 bases between the two germline ends. The germline V gene has CDR1 MNHNY and CDR2 SVGAGI (reference sequence). This CDR3 has 15 residues. The CDR3 reads CASSSKGRYNSPLHF. The CDR3 bases are TGTGCCAGCAGTTCCAAGGGGCGATATAATTCACCCCTCCACTTT.

The V gene is TRBV19, the J gene TRBJ2-1; 12 nucleotides agree with TRBD2. J was trimmed by 8 bases and V by 6 bases; bases with no gene match: 5. The V gene's germline CDR1 is LNHDA and CDR2 SQIVND (reference sequence). The CDR3 has 14 amino acids. This chain's CDR3 is CASSPTSGSHEQFF. The CDR3 region has the DNA TGTGCCAGTAGCCCGACTAGCGGGAGCCATGAGCAGTTCTTC.

The rearrangement joins TRBV25-1 to TRBJ2-3; 8 nucleotides agree with TRBD2. With 2 bases clipped from V and 6 bases from J, the junction kept 10 bases outside the gene matches. The CDR3 is 16 amino acids. CDR1 is MGHDK, CDR2 SYGVNS, per germline. The CDR3 DNA reads TGTGCCAGCAGTGAAGTAACCGGGGGGGCAAGTGATACGCAGTATTTT. This sequence encodes CASSEVTGGASDTQYF.

The chain joins TRBV28 to TRBJ2-1; TRBD1 might be the D (6 bases). Trimming removed 8 bases from V and 3 bases from J, with 17 bases in between. Germline values: CDR1 MDHEN, CDR2 SYDVKM. The CDR3 runs 15 residues. DNA of the CDR3: TGTGCCAGCTTGACCGGGACACCGAACTACAATGAGCAGTTCTTC. Translation gives CASLTGTPNYNEQFF.

Comments on this clone: Other DNA sequences within the sample encode an identical CDR3. The J gene is TRBJ2-3, the V gene TRBV7-9, with TRBD2 identical over 15 bases. V lost 3 bases to trimming and J lost 6 bases; unmatched junction nucleotides: 1. Germline-derived CDR1 and CDR2 are SEHNR and FQNEAQ (reference sequence). The CDR3 is made up of 15 amino acids. The CDR3 nucleotides read TGTGCCAGCAGCTTCGGGACTAGCGGGGGGGATACGCAGTATTTT. It encodes CASSFGTSGGDTQYF.

This rearrangement joins TRBV5-1 to TRBJ1-3; D is possibly TRBD1 (6 bases). The V gene lost 4 bases and the J gene lost 0 bases, with 11 bases spanning the gap. Germline V CDR1 and CDR2: SGHRS, YFSETQ. This CDR3 has 15 amino acids. This chain's CDR3 is CASSDGGSSGNTIYF. For the CDR3, the DNA is TGCGCCAGCAGCGATGGGGGCAGCTCTGGAAACACCATATATTTT.

There are a few counts of this clone. Other DNA sequences in this specimen translate into the identical CDR3. This chain connects TRBV2 to TRBJ1-2; D remains unclear. This CDR3 contains 13 residues. The germline CDR1 and CDR2 sequences are SNHLY and FYNNEI. Deletions cut 2 bases from V and 5 bases from J, with 9 bases between. The CDR3 DNA reads as TGTGCCAGCAGTGAACTCGGAGGGTATGGCTACACCTTC. This codes for CASSELGGYGYTF.

This clone was counted a single time. The V and J genes are TRBV13 and TRBJ2-3; TRBD1 aligns across 9 bases. CDR1 is PRHDT and CDR2 is FYEKMQ in the germline V gene (reference sequence). This CDR3 is 14 amino acids long. The ends lost 5 bases at V and 1 base at J; junction bases unmatched: 1. CDR3: CASSRTGGTDTQYF. CDR3 sequence (DNA): TGTGCCAGCAGCCGGACAGGGGGCACAGATACGCAGTATTTT.

The chain carries TRBV9 and TRBJ2-2; 11 nucleotides agree with TRBD2. Germline assignment: CDR1 SGDLS and CDR2 YYNGEE. With 3 bases clipped from V and 1 base from J, the junction kept 2 bases outside the gene matches. This CDR3 contains 16 residues. CDR3 loop: CASSGGLAGNTGELFF. The CDR3 DNA sequence: TGTGCCAGCAGCGGCGGACTAGCGGGGAACACCGGGGAGCTGTTTTTT. The full variable domain, with the rest looked up from reference TRBV9 and TRBJ2-2, is DSGVTQTPKHLITATGQRVTLRCSPRSGDLSVYWYQQSLDQGLQFLIQYYNGEERAKGNILERFSAQQFPDLHSELNLSSLELGDSALYFCASSGGLAGNTGELFFGEGSRLTVL.

This chain links TRBV6-1 with TRBJ1-1; D not certain. Looked up from germline, CDR1 is MNHNS and CDR2 is SASEGT. Trimming cost V 3 bases and J 9 bases, with 17 bases left between them. The CDR3 is 14 amino acids. CDR3 nucleotides: TGTGCCAGCAGTGAGTCTTATCCCCCCCCACAAGCTTTCTTT. It translates to CASSESYPPPQAFF.

V is TRBV6-1 and J is TRBJ1-1, with unresolved D. Germline CDR1 MNHNS, CDR2 SASEGT. Trimming cost V 2 bases and J 3 bases, with 10 bases left between them. This CDR3 has 14 residues. Here the CDR3 reads CASSEFRQHTEAFF. Here the CDR3 DNA reads TGTGCCAGCAGTGAATTTCGACAACACACTGAAGCTTTCTTT.

This chain connects TRBV7-9 to TRBJ1-5; 7 nucleotides line up with TRBD1. With 4 bases clipped from V and 4 bases from J, the junction kept 4 bases outside the gene matches. Germline values: CDR1 SEHNR, CDR2 FQNEAQ (reference sequence). The CDR3 is 14 amino acids. CDR3 in amino acids: CASSSLTGNQPQHF. CDR3 coding DNA: TGTGCCAGCAGCTCCTTGACAGGGAATCAGCCCCAGCATTTT.

In this sample, this clone turned up once. The chain carries TRBV7-2 and TRBJ2-1; perhaps TRBD2 as D (6 bases). The CDR3 has 15 residues. V gave up 1 base and J gave up 7 bases, with 14 bases separating them. Germline CDR1 reads SGHTA; CDR2 reads FQGNSA. The CDR3 here is CASSLEGGSHNEQFF. Here the CDR3 DNA reads TGTGCCAGCAGCTTAGAAGGAGGGTCCCATAATGAGCAGTTCTTC.

As for this clone: One junction end does not reproduce the germline sequence, and a read error may be involved. V is TRBV5-1 and J is TRBJ1-2, with TRBD1 identical over 8 bases. This CDR3 comprises 13 residues. From germline, CDR1 is SGHRS and CDR2 YFSETQ. The CDR3 region has the DNA TGCGCCAGCAGTCGACCGGGACAGGACTCGATAGAATTC. It yields the protein CASSRPGQDSIEF.

This clone was observed a handful of times. V gene TRBV7-9 combines with J gene TRBJ1-6; 10 bases match TRBD1. The V segment lost 5 bases and the J segment 10 bases; nucleotides outside the gene matches: 2. The germline gives CDR1 SEHNR, CDR2 FQNEAQ (reference sequence). This CDR3 is 13 amino acids long. CDR3 DNA: TGTGCCAGCAGCCTGACAGGGGGCTCACCCCTCCACTTT. It is translated as CASSLTGGSPLHF.

This clone has only a few counts. The CDR3: CASRDRANNSPLHF. The CDR3 DNA reads as TGTGCCAGCAGGGACAGAGCCAATAATTCACCCCTCCACTTT. The genes are TRBV2 and TRBJ1-6; TRBD1 is a possible D gene (6 bases). The CDR3 loop spans 14 amino acids. Trimming cost V 6 bases and J 5 bases, with 11 bases left between them. Germline CDR1 and CDR2: SNHLY and FYNNEI.

This clone was seen a few times. The gene calls are TRBV6-1 and TRBJ1-6; D is uncertain. This CDR3 has 12 residues. The V gene's germline CDR1 is MNHNS and CDR2 SASEGT. V lost 3 bases and J lost 10, with 7 bases in between. In DNA form, the CDR3 reads TGTGCCAGCAGTGATTGGGCCTCACCCCTCCACTTT. Translated: CASSDWASPLHF.

This clone was recorded at least ten times. CDR3 amino acids: CASSSGLAGTGELFF. As DNA, the CDR3 is TGTGCCAGCAGCTCAGGACTAGCGGGGACCGGGGAGCTGTTTTTT. The rearrangement uses TRBV5-4 and TRBJ2-2; the match to TRBD2 covers 12 bases. The trim removed 3 bases at V and 5 bases at J, leaving 2 bases unmatched. This CDR3 has 15 amino acids. Germline V lookup: CDR1 SGHNT, CDR2 YYREEE (reference sequence).

This chain links TRBV30 with TRBJ1-2; D is unclear. The CDR3 is 12 amino acids. Looked up from germline, CDR1 is GTSNPN and CDR2 is SVGIG (reference sequence). With 1 base removed from V and 2 bases from J, the gap between germline ends came to 5 bases. CDR3 residues: CAWSAANYGYTF. The CDR3 DNA reads TGTGCCTGGAGTGCTGCGAACTATGGCTACACCTTC.

The chain uses TRBV2 and TRBJ2-1, with D uncertain. V was trimmed by 8 bases and J by 2 bases, leaving 4 bases between them. The CDR3 contains 11 residues. Germline V lookup: CDR1 SNHLY, CDR2 FYNNEI. CDR3 sequence reads: CASRPYNEQFF. The CDR3 nucleotides are TGTGCCAGCCGCCCCTACAATGAGCAGTTCTTC.

The chain combines TRBV5-1 with TRBJ1-6; tentatively, D is TRBD1 (6 bases). V dropped 4 bases and J dropped 7 bases, with 15 bases sitting between them. The germline CDR1 and CDR2 sequences are SGHRS and YFSETQ. There are 15 residues in the CDR3. The CDR3 sequence is CASSPTQGSNSPLHF. The CDR3 DNA sequence: TGCGCCAGCAGCCCGACACAGGGTTCGAATTCACCCCTCCACTTT.

This clone was detected only once. The rearrangement uses TRBV9 and TRBJ2-7; 7 bases map to TRBD2. Germline values: CDR1 SGDLS, CDR2 YYNGEE. V shed 0 bases and J 3 bases; nucleotides not matched to a gene: 6. The CDR3 runs to 15 residues. DNA of the CDR3: TGTGCCAGCAGCGTAGGGGCGGGGGAGTACTACGAGCAGTACTTC. This translates into CASSVGAGEYYEQYF.

A note on this clone: Other DNA sequences in the same sample also yield this CDR3. The chain recombines TRBV18 with TRBJ2-5, with D possibly being TRBD1 (6 bases). CDR1 is KGHSH, CDR2 LQKENI, per germline. With 3 bases removed from V and 5 bases from J, the gap between germline ends came to 10 bases. This CDR3 contains 13 residues. CDR3 loop: CASSPRQGETQYF. CDR3 nucleotides: TGTGCCAGCTCACCTAGGCAGGGGGAGACCCAGTACTTC.

This chain uses TRBV19 with TRBJ1-6; TRBD1 is a possible D gene (5 bases). Germline CDR1 reads LNHDA; CDR2 reads SQIVND (reference sequence). The V end lost 3 bases, the J end lost 8 bases, and 11 bases lay between the germline ends. The length of the CDR3 is 14 residues. CDR3: CASSMGRVDSPLHF. The CDR3 DNA reads as TGTGCCAGTAGTATGGGCAGGGTAGATTCACCCCTCCACTTT.